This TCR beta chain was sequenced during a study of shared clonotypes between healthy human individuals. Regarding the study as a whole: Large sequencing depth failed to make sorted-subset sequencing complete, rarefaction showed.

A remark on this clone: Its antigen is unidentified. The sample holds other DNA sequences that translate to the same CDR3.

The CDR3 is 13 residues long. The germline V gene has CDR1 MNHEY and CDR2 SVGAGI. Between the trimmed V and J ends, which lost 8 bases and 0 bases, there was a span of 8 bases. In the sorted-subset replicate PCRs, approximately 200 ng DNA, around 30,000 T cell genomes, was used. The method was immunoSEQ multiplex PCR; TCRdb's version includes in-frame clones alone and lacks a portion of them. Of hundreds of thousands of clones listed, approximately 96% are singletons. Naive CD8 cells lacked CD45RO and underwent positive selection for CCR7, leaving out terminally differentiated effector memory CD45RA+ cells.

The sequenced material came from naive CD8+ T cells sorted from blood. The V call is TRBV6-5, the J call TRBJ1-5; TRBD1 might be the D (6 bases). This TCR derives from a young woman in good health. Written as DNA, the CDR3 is TGTGCCAGCGGACAGCATAGCAATCAGCCCCAGCATTTT. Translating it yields CASGQHSNQPQHF.